In its sample, the clone carrying this T cell receptor (beta chain) was seen a few times. In the original processing: It was from reference gene primer amplification that nucleated cell counts were estimated. The assay was immunoSEQ multiplex PCR, and TCRdb's table has in-frame clones only and misses some. V and J calls and clone size are as listed in that table; D and trimming were resolved from the DNA. The sample shows under 170,000 clones, about nine tenths of them seen only once. The data originate from a study of blood T cell repertoires in COVID-19. V lost 1 base, J lost 5 bases, and 6 bases lay in between. Germline-derived CDR1 and CDR2 are MNHEY and SVGEGT. The CDR3 spans 12 residues.

The V call is TRBV6-2 or TRBV6-3, the J call TRBJ2-7; maybe TRBD2 (6 bases). The TCR sequence derives from a woman aged 55-69 years with active or convalescent COVID-19. Sequencing was performed on peripheral blood. CDR3 in amino acids: CASSYWEDEQYF. CDR3 in DNA: TGTGCCAGCAGTTACTGGGAGGACGAGCAGTACTTC.